This is a list of T cell receptor beta chains from one sample in a study of beta chain features in type 1 diabetes. Repertoires were generated with immunoSEQ multiplex PCR, while TCRdb's copy carries only in-frame clones and drops some. The profile shows 250,000 or so clones, about 30% of them singletons. Sequenced sample: central memory CD4+ T cells from blood. The receptors were gathered from a man aged 30 to 45 in good health. CDR3s include the opening cysteine and the closing phenylalanine or tryptophan. The D gene is left open where the match is weak. Size tells how often a clone was seen (once, few, many) or the class of an expanded clone, and some rows leave it out.

d_gene: TRBD1; len: 15; v_gene: TRBV7-9; abundance: many; j_gene: TRBJ1-5; CDR3aa: CASSLADRGGQPQHF; CDR3nt: TGTGCCAGCAGCTTAGCCGACAGGGGCGGGCAGCCCCAGCATTTT
d_gene: -; len: 10; v_gene: TRBV9; abundance: -; j_gene: TRBJ2-1; CDR3aa: CASFQDEQFF; CDR3nt: TGTGCCAGCTTCCAGGATGAGCAGTTCTTC
d_gene: -; len: 15; v_gene: TRBV4-2; abundance: few; j_gene: TRBJ2-7; CDR3aa: CASSQGLQGRYEQYF; CDR3nt: TGTGCCAGCAGCCAAGGATTACAGGGGAGGTACGAGCAGTACTTC
d_gene: -; len: 15; v_gene: TRBV4-3; abundance: -; j_gene: TRBJ1-1; CDR3aa: CASSQEAHPNTEAFF; CDR3nt: TGCGCCAGCAGCCAAGAGGCACACCCGAACACTGAAGCTTTCTTT
d_gene: -; len: 14; v_gene: TRBV29-1; abundance: few; j_gene: TRBJ2-5; CDR3aa: CSVEAGQGGETQYF; CDR3nt: TGCAGCGTTGAAGCCGGCCAGGGGGGAGAGACCCAGTACTTC
d_gene: -; len: 13; v_gene: TRBV6-1; abundance: -; j_gene: TRBJ2-5; CDR3aa: CASSGINQETQYF; CDR3nt: TGTGCCAGCAGTGGCATAAACCAAGAGACCCAGTACTTC
d_gene: -; len: 16; v_gene: TRBV4-3; abundance: few; j_gene: TRBJ2-3; CDR3aa: CASSQDGRRVTDTQYF; CDR3nt: TGCGCCAGCAGCCAAGATGGACGACGCGTCACAGATACGCAGTATTTT
d_gene: TRBD1; len: 14; v_gene: TRBV29-1; abundance: few; j_gene: TRBJ2-2; CDR3aa: CSAARTGATGELFF; CDR3nt: TGCAGCGCGGCGCGGACAGGGGCGACCGGGGAGCTGTTTTTT
d_gene: -; len: 13; v_gene: TRBV14; abundance: once; j_gene: TRBJ2-1; CDR3aa: CATGDTGYNEQFF; CDR3nt: TGTGCCACCGGGGATACAGGCTACAATGAGCAGTTCTTC
d_gene: TRBD2; len: 18; v_gene: TRBV28; abundance: few; j_gene: TRBJ2-2; CDR3aa: CASTTLAGRGSDTGELFF; CDR3nt: TGTGCCAGCACCACTCTAGCGGGACGAGGATCGGACACCGGGGAGCTGTTTTTT
d_gene: TRBD2; len: 14; v_gene: TRBV5-4; abundance: few; j_gene: TRBJ2-7; CDR3aa: CASSYSGTNYEQYF; CDR3nt: TGTGCCAGCAGCTATAGCGGGACTAACTACGAGCAGTACTTC
d_gene: TRBD2; len: 15; v_gene: TRBV30; abundance: -; j_gene: TRBJ2-1; CDR3aa: CAWKRGSGAGDEQFF; CDR3nt: TGTGCCTGGAAAAGGGGTAGCGGGGCAGGTGATGAGCAGTTCTTC
d_gene: -; len: 13; v_gene: TRBV7-2; abundance: -; j_gene: TRBJ2-7; CDR3aa: CASSSGISYEQYF; CDR3nt: TGTGCCAGCAGCTCCGGGATCTCCTACGAGCAGTACTTC
d_gene: -; len: 12; v_gene: TRBV13; abundance: few; j_gene: TRBJ1-2; CDR3aa: CASSLGGLADTF; CDR3nt: TGTGCCAGCAGCTTAGGGGGGCTTGCTGACACCTTC
d_gene: -; len: 15; v_gene: TRBV6-5; abundance: -; j_gene: TRBJ1-5; CDR3aa: CASSYSQRGNQPQHF; CDR3nt: TGTGCCAGCAGTTACTCTCAAAGGGGAAATCAGCCCCAGCATTTT
d_gene: -; len: 13; v_gene: TRBV7-9; abundance: many; j_gene: TRBJ1-1; CDR3aa: CASSFNANTEAFF; CDR3nt: TGTGCCAGCAGCTTCAATGCGAACACTGAAGCTTTCTTT
d_gene: TRBD1; len: 16; v_gene: TRBV5-4; abundance: -; j_gene: TRBJ2-7; CDR3aa: CASSPSGGQGAYEQYF; CDR3nt: TGTGCCAGCAGCCCATCGGGAGGACAGGGGGCTTACGAGCAGTACTTC
d_gene: -; len: 15; v_gene: TRBV28; abundance: few; j_gene: TRBJ2-3; CDR3aa: CASSSMEAGLNTQYF; CDR3nt: TGTGCCAGCAGTTCTATGGAGGCAGGTTTGAATACGCAGTATTTT
d_gene: -; len: 12; v_gene: TRBV5-1; abundance: -; j_gene: TRBJ2-1; CDR3aa: CASSLARNEQFF; CDR3nt: TGCGCCAGCAGCTTGGCACGGAATGAGCAGTTCTTC
d_gene: TRBD2; len: 15; v_gene: TRBV28; abundance: many; j_gene: TRBJ2-5; CDR3aa: CASRGAGGPGETQYF; CDR3nt: TGTGCCAGCAGGGGAGCGGGAGGGCCCGGGGAGACCCAGTACTTC
d_gene: -; len: 11; v_gene: TRBV28; abundance: -; j_gene: TRBJ2-3; CDR3aa: CASSQTDTQYF; CDR3nt: TGTGCCAGCAGTCAAACAGATACGCAGTATTTT
d_gene: -; len: 15; v_gene: TRBV30; abundance: -; j_gene: TRBJ2-6; CDR3aa: CAWSGGGAGANVLTF; CDR3nt: TGTGCCTGGTCCGGAGGGGGCGCTGGGGCCAACGTCCTGACTTTC
d_gene: -; len: 12; v_gene: TRBV29-1; abundance: -; j_gene: TRBJ2-1; CDR3aa: CSVEEGAGEQFF; CDR3nt: TGCAGCGTTGAAGAGGGGGCGGGTGAGCAGTTCTTC
d_gene: TRBD2; len: 14; v_gene: TRBV7-2; abundance: few; j_gene: TRBJ2-7; CDR3aa: CASKPGLAAHEQYF; CDR3nt: TGTGCCAGCAAGCCGGGACTAGCAGCCCACGAGCAGTACTTC
d_gene: -; len: 10; v_gene: TRBV29-1; abundance: -; j_gene: TRBJ2-5; CDR3aa: CSVDMETQYF; CDR3nt: TGCAGCGTTGATATGGAGACCCAGTACTTC
d_gene: TRBD2; len: 11; v_gene: TRBV30; abundance: few; j_gene: TRBJ2-1; CDR3aa: CAWSWEGEQFF; CDR3nt: TGTGCCTGGAGTTGGGAGGGTGAGCAGTTCTTC
d_gene: -; len: 15; v_gene: TRBV25-1; abundance: -; j_gene: TRBJ1-1; CDR3aa: CASSEYKGYGTEAFF; CDR3nt: TGTGCCAGCAGTGAATATAAGGGATACGGCACTGAAGCTTTCTTT
d_gene: -; len: 12; v_gene: TRBV18; abundance: -; j_gene: TRBJ2-7; CDR3aa: CASSPTGSEQYF; CDR3nt: TGTGCCAGCTCACCAACAGGGAGCGAGCAGTACTTC
d_gene: TRBD2; len: 15; v_gene: TRBV5-1; abundance: -; j_gene: TRBJ2-3; CDR3aa: CASSFASGVSDTQYF; CDR3nt: TGCGCCAGCAGCTTTGCTAGCGGGGTATCAGATACGCAGTATTTT
d_gene: -; len: 13; v_gene: TRBV30; abundance: few; j_gene: TRBJ2-2; CDR3aa: CAWSFVGTGELFF; CDR3nt: TGTGCCTGGAGTTTCGTCGGCACCGGGGAGCTGTTTTTT